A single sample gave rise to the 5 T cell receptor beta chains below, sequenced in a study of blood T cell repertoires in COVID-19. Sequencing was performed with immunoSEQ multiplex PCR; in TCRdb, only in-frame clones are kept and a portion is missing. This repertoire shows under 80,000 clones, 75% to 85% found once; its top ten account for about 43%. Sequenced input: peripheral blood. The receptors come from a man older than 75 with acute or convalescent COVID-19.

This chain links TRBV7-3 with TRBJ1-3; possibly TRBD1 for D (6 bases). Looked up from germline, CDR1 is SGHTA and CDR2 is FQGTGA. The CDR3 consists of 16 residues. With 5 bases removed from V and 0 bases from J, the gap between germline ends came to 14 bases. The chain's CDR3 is CASSRHGGASGNTIYF. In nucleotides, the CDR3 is TGTGCCAGCAGCCGCCACGGGGGGGCCTCTGGAAACACCATATATTTT.

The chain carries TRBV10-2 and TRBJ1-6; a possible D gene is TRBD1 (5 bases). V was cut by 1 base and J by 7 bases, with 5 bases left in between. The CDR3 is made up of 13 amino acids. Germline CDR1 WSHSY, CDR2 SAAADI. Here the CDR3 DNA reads TGCGCCAGCAGTGAGTACAGGAATTCACCCCTCCACTTT. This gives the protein CASSEYRNSPLHF.

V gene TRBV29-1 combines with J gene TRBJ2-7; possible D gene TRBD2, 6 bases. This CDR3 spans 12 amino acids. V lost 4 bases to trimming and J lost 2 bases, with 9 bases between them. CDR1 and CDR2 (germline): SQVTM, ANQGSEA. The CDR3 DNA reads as TGCAGCGTTGCCGGGGGTCCCTACGAGCAGTACTTC. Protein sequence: CSVAGGPYEQYF.

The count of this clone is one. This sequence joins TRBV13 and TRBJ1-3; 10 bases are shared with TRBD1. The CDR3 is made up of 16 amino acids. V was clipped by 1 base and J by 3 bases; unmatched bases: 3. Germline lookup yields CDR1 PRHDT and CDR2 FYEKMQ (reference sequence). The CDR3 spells CASSLAGTGVGNTIYF. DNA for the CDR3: TGTGCCAGCAGCTTAGCCGGGACAGGGGTTGGAAACACCATATATTTT.

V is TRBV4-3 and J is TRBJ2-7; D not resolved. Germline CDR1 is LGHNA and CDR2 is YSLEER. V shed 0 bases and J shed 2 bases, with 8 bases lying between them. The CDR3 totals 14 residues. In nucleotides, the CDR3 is TGCGCCAGCAGCCAAGAGGTAGATACCTACGAGCAGTACTTC. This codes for CASSQEVDTYEQYF.